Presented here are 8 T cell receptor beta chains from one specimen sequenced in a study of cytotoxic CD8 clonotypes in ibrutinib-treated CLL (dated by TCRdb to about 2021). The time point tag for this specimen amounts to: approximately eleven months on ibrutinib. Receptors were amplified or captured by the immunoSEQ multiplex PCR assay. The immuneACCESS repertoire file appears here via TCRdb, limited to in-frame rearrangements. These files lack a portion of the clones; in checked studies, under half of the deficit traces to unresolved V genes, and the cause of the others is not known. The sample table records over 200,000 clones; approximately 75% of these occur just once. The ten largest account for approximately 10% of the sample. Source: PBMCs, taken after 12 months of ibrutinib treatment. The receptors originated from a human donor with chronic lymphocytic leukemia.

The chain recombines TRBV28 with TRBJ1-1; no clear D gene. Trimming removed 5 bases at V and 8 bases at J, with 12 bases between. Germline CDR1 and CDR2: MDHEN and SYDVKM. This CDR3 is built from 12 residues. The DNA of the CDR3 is TGTGCCAGCAGTGGGAGACGGCTCGAAGCTTTCTTT. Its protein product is CASSGRRLEAFF.

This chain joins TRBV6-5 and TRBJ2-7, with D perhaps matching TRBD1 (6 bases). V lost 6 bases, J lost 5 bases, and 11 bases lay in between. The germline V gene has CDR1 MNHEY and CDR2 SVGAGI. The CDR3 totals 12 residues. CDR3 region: CASSQGPHEQYF. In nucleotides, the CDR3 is TGTGCCAGCAGCCAGGGGCCCCACGAGCAGTACTTC.

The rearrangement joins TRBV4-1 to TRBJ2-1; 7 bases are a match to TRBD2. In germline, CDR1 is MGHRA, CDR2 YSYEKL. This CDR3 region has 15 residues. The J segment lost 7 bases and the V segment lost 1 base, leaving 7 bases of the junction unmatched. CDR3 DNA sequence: TGCGCCAGCAGCCAAGTGCGGGGGATGGGGAATGAGCAGTTCTTC. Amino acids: CASSQVRGMGNEQFF.

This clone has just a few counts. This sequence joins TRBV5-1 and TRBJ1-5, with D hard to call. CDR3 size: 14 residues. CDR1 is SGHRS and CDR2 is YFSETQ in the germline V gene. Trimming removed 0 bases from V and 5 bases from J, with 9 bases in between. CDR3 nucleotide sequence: TGCGCCAGCAGCTTGGATGGCAGCTATCAGCCCCAGCATTTT. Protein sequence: CASSLDGSYQPQHF.

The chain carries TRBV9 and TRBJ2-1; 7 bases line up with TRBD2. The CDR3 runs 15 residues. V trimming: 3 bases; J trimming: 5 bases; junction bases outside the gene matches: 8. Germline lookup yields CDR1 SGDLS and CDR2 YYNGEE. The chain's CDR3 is CASSAGGLQNNEQFF. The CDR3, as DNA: TGTGCCAGCAGCGCGGGAGGATTACAGAACAATGAGCAGTTCTTC.

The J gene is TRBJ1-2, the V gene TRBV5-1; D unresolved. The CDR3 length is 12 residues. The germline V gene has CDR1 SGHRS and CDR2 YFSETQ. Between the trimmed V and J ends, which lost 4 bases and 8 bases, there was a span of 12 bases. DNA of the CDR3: TGCGCCAGCAGCCTGGACCTTACAGGCTACACCTTC. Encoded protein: CASSLDLTGYTF.

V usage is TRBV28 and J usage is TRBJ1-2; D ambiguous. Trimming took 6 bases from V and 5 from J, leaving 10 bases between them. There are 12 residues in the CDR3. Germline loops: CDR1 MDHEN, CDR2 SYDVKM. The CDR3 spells CASRVFGYGYTF. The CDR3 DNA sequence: TGTGCCAGCAGAGTGTTTGGATATGGCTACACCTTC.

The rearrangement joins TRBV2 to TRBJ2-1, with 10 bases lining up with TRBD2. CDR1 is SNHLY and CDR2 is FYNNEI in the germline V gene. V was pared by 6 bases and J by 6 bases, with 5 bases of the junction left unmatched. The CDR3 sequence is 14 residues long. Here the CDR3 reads CASSGLAGANEQFF. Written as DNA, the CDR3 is TGTGCCAGCAGCGGGCTAGCGGGGGCCAATGAGCAGTTCTTC.